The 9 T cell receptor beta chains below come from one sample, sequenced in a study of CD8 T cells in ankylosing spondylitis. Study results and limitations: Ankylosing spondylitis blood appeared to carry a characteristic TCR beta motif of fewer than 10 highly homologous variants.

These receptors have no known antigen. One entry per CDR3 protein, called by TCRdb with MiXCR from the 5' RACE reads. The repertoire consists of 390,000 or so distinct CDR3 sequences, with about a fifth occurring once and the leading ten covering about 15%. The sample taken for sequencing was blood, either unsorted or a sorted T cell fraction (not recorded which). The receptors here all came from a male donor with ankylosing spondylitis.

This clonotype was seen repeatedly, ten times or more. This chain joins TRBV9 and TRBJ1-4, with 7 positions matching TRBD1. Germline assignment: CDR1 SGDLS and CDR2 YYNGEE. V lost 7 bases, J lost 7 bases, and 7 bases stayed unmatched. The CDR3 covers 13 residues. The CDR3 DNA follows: TGTGCCAGCGGACAGGCGGGGAGTGAAAAACTGTTTTTT. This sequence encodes CASGQAGSEKLFF.

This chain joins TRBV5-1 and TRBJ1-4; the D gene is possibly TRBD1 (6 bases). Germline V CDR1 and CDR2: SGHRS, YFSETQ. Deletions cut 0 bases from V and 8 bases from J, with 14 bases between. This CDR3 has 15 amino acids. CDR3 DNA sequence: TGCGCCAGCAGCTTGGGGGGGGCGCGGGAAGAAAAACTGTTTTTT. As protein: CASSLGGAREEKLFF. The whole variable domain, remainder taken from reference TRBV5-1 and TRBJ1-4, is KAGVTQTPRYLIKTRGQQVTLSCSPISGHRSVSWYQQTPGQGLQFLFEYFSETQRNKGNFPGRFSGRQFSNSRSEMNVSTLELGDSALYLCASSLGGAREEKLFFGSGTQLSVL.

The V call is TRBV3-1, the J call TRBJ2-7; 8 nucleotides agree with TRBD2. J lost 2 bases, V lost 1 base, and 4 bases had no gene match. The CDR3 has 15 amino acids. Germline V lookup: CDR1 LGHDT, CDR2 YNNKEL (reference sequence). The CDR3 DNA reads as TGTGCCAGCAGCCAAGCGGGACTAGGGACCTACGAGCAGTACTTC. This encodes CASSQAGLGTYEQYF.

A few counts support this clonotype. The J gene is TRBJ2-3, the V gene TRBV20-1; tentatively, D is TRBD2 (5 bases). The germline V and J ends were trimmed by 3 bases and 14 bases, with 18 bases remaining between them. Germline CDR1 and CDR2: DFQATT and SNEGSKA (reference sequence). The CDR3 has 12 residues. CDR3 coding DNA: TGCAGTGCTAGTGAGGACTCGTTCTCGGGGTATTTT. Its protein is CSASEDSFSGYF.

CDR3 in DNA: TGCGCCAGCAGCTTTACGGGACAGTTACAAGAGACCCAGTACTTC. Translation gives CASSFTGQLQETQYF. J is TRBJ2-5 and V is TRBV5-1; the match to TRBD1 covers 7 bases. V lost 2 bases and J lost 2; bases outside the gene matches: 6. Germline V gene data show CDR1 as SGHRS and CDR2 as YFSETQ. The CDR3 is made up of 15 amino acids.

CDR3 in DNA: TGCAGCGTTGAAAGCGGACAAGAAGCTTTCTTT. This translates into CSVESGQEAFF. The chain is built from TRBV29-1 and TRBJ1-1; the D gene is possibly TRBD1 (5 bases). V was clipped by 2 bases and J by 8 bases, with 9 bases between them. The CDR3 has 11 amino acids. Germline V lookup: CDR1 SQVTM, CDR2 ANQGSEA.

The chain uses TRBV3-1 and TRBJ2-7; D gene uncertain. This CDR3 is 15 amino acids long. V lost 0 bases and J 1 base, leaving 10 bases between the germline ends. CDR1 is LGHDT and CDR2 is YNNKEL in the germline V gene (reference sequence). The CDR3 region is CASSQDPSVSYEQYF. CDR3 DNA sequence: TGTGCCAGCAGCCAAGATCCTTCAGTATCCTACGAGCAGTACTTC.

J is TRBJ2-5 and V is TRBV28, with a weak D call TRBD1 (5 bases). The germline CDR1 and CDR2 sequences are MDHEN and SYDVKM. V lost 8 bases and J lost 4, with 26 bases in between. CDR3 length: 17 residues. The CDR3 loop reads CASRPRQFREFRETQYF. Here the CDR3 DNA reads TGTGCCAGCCGACCACGACAATTCAGGGAATTCAGAGAGACCCAGTACTTC.

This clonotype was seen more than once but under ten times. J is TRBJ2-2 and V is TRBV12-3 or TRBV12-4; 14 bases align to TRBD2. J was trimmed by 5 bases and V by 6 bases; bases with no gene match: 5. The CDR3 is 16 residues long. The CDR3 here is CASSQWTSGGTGELFF. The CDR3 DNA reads TGTGCCAGCAGCCAGTGGACTAGCGGGGGGACCGGGGAGCTGTTTTTT.